A selection of T cell receptor beta chains follows, all from one sample in a study of control samples from healthy donors and cancer patients. TCRdb's table, derived via immunoSEQ multiplex PCR, lists solely in-frame clones and lacks some. The sample lists about 180,000 clones, around 87% occurring once. Input material: blood. All receptors derive from a woman in her 50s in good health. Each CDR3 is given with its conserved first and last residue. D genes are given only for firm matches.

D,V,J,DNA,CDR3
NA,TRBV11-2,TRBJ2-1,TGTGCCAGCAGCTTAGTCCCGAGGTCTGAGCAGTTCTTC,CASSLVPRSEQFF
NA,TRBV28,TRBJ1-2,TGTGCCAGCAGTGCCCTCGGTCTCCCCTATGGCTACACCTTC,CASSALGLPYGYTF
TRBD2,TRBV7-9,TRBJ2-1,TGTGCCAGCAGTCCCGGACTAGCGGGGGCTTCCTACAATGAGCAGTTCTTC,CASSPGLAGASYNEQFF
NA,TRBV5-3,TRBJ2-7,TGTGCCAGAAGCTTAGGAAACAGGTTGTACTTC,CARSLGNRLYF
NA,TRBV5-1,TRBJ1-4,TGCGCCAGCAGCCAGATTTTAATGACGACCCCCAGGACTAATGAAAAACTGTTTTTT,CASSQILMTTPRTNEKLFF
NA,TRBV3-1/TRBV3-2,TRBJ2-1,TGTGCCAGCACCCCAGACGGGAGCGGTTACAATGAGCAGTTCTTC,CASTPDGSGYNEQFF
TRBD2,TRBV9,TRBJ2-7,TGTGCCAGCAGCTCCGGGGGGGGGCCCTATTCCTACGAGCAGTACTTC,CASSSGGGPYSYEQYF
NA,TRBV2,TRBJ1-1,TGTGCCAGCAGCCTCAACAGAAGGACTGAAGCTTTCTTT,CASSLNRRTEAFF
NA,TRBV7-9,TRBJ1-1,TGTGCCAGCAGCTTGGATATCACTGAAGCTTTCTTT,CASSLDITEAFF
NA,TRBV11-3,TRBJ2-3,TGTGCCAGCAGCTTAGGAGGGACTGGAGGGGGTACGCAGTATTTT,CASSLGGTGGGTQYF
NA,TRBV9,TRBJ2-3,TGTGCCAGCAGCGCGACCACCGGGACAACAACAGATACGCAGTATTTT,CASSATTGTTTDTQYF
TRBD1,TRBV2,TRBJ1-2,TGTGCCAGCACCCCTATGCGACAGGGACATTATGGCTACACCTTC,CASTPMRQGHYGYTF
TRBD2,TRBV6-2/TRBV6-3,TRBJ2-7,TGTGCCAGCAGTCTGACTAGCGGGGTTGGCTACGAGCAGTACTTC,CASSLTSGVGYEQYF
TRBD2,TRBV6-2/TRBV6-3,TRBJ2-3,TGTGCCAGCAGTAAGCCGGGACTAAGCACAGATACGCAGTATTTT,CASSKPGLSTDTQYF
NA,TRBV24-1,TRBJ2-1,TGTGCCACCAGTGATTATCCCAGCCGGAATGAGCAGTTCTTC,CATSDYPSRNEQFF